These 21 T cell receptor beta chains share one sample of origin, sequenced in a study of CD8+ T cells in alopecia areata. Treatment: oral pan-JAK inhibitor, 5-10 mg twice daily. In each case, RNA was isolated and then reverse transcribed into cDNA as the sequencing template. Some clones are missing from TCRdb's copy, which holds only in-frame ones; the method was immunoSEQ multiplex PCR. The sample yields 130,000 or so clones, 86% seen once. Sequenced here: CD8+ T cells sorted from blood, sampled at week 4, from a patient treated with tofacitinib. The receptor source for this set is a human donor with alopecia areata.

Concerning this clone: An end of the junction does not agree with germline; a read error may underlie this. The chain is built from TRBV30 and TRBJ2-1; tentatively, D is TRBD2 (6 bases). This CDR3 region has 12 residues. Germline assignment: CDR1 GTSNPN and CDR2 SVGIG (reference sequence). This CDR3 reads CARSYSGDEQFF. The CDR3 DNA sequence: TGTGCCCGGAGTTATTCGGGGGATGAGCAGTTCTTC. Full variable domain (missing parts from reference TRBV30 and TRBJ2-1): SQTIHQWPATLVQPVGSPLSLECTVEGTSNPNLYWYRQAAGRGLQLLFYSVGIGQISSEVPQNLSASRPQDRQFILSSKKLLLSDSGFYLCARSYSGDEQFFGPGTRLTVL.

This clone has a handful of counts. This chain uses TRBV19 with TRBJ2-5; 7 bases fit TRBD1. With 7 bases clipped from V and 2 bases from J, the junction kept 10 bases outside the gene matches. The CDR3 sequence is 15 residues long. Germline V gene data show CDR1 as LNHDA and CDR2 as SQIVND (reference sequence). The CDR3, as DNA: TGTGCCAGTACCCCGACGGGGACAGAACAAGAGACCCAGTACTTC. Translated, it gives CASTPTGTEQETQYF.

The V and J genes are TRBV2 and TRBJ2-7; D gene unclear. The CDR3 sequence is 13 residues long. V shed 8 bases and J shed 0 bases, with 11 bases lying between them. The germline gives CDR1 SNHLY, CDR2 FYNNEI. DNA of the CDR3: TGTGCCAGCGCTCCTCTCCCCTCCTACGAGCAGTACTTC. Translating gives CASAPLPSYEQYF.

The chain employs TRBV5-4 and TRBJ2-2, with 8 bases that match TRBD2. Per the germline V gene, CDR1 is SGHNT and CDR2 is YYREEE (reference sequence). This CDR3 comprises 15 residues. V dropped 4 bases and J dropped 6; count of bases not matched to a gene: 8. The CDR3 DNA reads TGTGCCAGCAGCCCAGTCGGACTAGCCTCCGGGGAGCTGTTTTTT. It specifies CASSPVGLASGELFF.

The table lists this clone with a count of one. The CDR3: CSVERQYEQYF. The CDR3 DNA follows: TGCAGCGTTGAAAGGCAGTACGAGCAGTACTTC. V is TRBV29-1 and J is TRBJ2-7; D uncertain. Between the trimmed V and J ends, which lost 2 bases and 4 bases, there was a span of 6 bases. Per germline, CDR1 SQVTM and CDR2 ANQGSEA. The CDR3 has 11 residues.

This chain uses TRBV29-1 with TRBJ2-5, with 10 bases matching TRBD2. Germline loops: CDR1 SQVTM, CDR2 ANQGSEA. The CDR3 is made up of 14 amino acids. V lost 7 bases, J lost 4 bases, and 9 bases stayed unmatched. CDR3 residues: CSAGEPSGRETQYF. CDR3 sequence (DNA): TGCAGCGCGGGGGAACCTAGCGGGAGAGAGACCCAGTACTTC.

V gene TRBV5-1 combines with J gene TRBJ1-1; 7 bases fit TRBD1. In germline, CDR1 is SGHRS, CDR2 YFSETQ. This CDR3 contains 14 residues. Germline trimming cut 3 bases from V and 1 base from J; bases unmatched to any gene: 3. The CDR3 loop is CASSWGDRNTEAFF. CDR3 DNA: TGCGCCAGCAGCTGGGGGGACAGGAACACTGAAGCTTTCTTT.

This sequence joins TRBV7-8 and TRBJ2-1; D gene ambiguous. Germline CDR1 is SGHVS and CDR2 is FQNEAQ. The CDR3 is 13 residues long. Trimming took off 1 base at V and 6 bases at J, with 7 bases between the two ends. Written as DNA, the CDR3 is TGTGCCAGCAGCTTAGGGTATGGCAATGAGCAGTTCTTC. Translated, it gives CASSLGYGNEQFF.

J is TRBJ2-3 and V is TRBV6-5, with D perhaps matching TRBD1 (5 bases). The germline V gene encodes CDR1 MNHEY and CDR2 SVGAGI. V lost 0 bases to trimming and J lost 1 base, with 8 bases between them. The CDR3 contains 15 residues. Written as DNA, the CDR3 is TGTGCCAGCAGTTACTCTTCCAGGGGCACAGATACGCAGTATTTT. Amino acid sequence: CASSYSSRGTDTQYF.

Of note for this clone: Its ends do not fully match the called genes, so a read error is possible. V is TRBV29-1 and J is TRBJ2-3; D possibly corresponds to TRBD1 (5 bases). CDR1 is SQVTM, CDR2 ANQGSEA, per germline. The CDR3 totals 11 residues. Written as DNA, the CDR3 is TGCAGCGTTGAGGACACAAATACGCAGTATTTT. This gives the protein CSVEDTNTQYF.

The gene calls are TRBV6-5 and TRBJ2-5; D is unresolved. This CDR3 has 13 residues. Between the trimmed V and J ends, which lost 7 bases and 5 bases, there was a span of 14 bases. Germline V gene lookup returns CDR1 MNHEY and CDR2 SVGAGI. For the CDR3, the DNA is TGTGCCAGCACCAAAGCTGGTTGGGAGACCCAGTACTTC. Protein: CASTKAGWETQYF.

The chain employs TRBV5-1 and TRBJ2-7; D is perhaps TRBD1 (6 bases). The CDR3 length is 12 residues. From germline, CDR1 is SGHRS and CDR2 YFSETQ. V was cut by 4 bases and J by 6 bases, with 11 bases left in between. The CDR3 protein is CASSTDSGEQYF. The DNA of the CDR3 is TGCGCCAGCAGCACGGACAGCGGCGAGCAGTACTTC.

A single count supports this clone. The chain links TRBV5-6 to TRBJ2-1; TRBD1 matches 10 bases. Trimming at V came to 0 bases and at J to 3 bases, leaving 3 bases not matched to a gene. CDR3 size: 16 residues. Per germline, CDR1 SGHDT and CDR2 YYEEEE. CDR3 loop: CASSLDGTGDYNEQFF. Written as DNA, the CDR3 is TGTGCCAGCAGCTTGGATGGGACAGGGGACTACAATGAGCAGTTCTTC.

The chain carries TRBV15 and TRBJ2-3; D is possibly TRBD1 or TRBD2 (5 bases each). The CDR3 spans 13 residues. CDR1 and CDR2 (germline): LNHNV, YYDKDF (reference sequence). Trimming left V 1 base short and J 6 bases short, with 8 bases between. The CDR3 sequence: CATSRGGADTQYF. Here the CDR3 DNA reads TGTGCCACCAGCAGAGGAGGGGCCGATACGCAGTATTTT.

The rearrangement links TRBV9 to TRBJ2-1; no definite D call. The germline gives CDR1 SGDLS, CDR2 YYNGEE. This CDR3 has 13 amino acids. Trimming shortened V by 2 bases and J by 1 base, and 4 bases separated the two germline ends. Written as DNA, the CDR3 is TGTGCCAGCAGCGTGGGGTCCTACAATGAGCAGTTCTTC. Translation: CASSVGSYNEQFF.

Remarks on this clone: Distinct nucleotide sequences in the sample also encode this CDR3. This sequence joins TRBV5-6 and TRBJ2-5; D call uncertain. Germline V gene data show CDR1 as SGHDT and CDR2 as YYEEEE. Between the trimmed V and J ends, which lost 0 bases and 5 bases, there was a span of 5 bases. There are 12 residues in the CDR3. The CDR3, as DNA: TGTGCCAGCAGCTTGGGTCGTGAGACCCAGTACTTC. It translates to CASSLGRETQYF.

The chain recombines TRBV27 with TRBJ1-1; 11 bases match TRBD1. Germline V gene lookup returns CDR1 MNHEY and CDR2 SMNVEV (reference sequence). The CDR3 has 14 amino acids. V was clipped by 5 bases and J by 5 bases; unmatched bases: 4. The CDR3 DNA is TGTGCCAGCAGTATGGACAGGGGGCTGACTGAAGCTTTCTTT. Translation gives CASSMDRGLTEAFF.

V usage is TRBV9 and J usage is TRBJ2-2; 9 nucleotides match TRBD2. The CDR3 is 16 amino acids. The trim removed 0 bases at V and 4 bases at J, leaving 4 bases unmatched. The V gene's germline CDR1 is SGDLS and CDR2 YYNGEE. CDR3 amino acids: CASSVGGSGSTGELFF. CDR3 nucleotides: TGTGCCAGCAGCGTAGGGGGTAGCGGGAGCACCGGGGAGCTGTTTTTT.

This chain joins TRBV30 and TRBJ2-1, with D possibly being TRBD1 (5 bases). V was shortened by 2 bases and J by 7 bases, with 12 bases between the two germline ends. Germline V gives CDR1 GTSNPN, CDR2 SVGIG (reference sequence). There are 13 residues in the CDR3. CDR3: CAWSTTEPNEQFF. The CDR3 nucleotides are TGTGCCTGGAGTACGACAGAACCTAATGAGCAGTTCTTC.

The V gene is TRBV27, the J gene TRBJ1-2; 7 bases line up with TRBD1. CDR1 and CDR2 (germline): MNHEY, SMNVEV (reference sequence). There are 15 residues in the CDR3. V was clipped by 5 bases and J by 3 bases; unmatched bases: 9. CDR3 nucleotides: TGTGCCAGCAGTCAATCTGGGGACAGTTACTATGGCTACACCTTC. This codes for CASSQSGDSYYGYTF.

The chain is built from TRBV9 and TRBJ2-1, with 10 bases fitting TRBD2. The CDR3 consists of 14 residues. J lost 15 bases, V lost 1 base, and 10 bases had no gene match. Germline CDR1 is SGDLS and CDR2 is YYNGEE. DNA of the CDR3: TGTGCCAGCAGCGTAAGCGGGGGGGCCTTATTGCCGTTCTTC. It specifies CASSVSGGALLPFF.